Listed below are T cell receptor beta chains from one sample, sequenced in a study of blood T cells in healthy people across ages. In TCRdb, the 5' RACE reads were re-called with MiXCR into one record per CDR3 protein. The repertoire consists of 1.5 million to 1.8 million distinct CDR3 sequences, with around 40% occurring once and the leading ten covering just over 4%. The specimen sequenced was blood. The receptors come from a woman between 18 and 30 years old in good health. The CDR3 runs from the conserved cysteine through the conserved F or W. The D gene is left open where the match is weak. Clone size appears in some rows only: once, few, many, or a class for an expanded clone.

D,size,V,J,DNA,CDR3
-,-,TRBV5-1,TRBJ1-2,TGCGCCAGCAGCGACTCCACATCCACTTTGGGCTACACCTTC,CASSDSTSTLGYTF
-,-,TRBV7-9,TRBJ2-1,TGTGCCAGCAGCCGACTCAGGGTCGAAGGGGACAATGAGCAGTTCTTC,CASSRLRVEGDNEQFF
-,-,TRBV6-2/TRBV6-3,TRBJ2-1,TGTGCCAGCAGTTACTCACCGGGATGGGTGGATGAGCAGTTCTTC,CASSYSPGWVDEQFF
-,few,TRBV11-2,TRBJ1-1,TGTGCCAGCAGCTTAGCAGGGCGGATGAACACTGAAGCTTTCTTT,CASSLAGRMNTEAFF
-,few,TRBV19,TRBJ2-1,TGTGCCAGTAGTATGCGGGGCTATGAGCAGTTCTTC,CASSMRGYEQFF
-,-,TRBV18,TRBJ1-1,TGTGCCAGCTCACCTCAGTTGGGGGACGCTGAAGCTTTCTTT,CASSPQLGDAEAFF
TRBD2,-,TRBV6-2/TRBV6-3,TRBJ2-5,TGTGCCAGCAGTTACTCGATCGGGGGGGAGACCCAGTACTTC,CASSYSIGGETQYF
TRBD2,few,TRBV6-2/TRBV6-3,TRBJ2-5,TGTGCCAGCAGTTACCGGGGACTAGCGAGAGAGACCCAGTACTTC,CASSYRGLARETQYF
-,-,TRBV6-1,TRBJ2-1,TGTGCCAGCAGTCAAGAAGCTAGCCCATTCTCCTACAATGAGCAGTTCTTC,CASSQEASPFSYNEQFF
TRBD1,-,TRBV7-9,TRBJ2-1,TGTGCCAGCAGCTCAGCCGGGACAGGGAGATATGAGCAGTTCTTC,CASSSAGTGRYEQFF
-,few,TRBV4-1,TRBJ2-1,TGCGCCAGCAGCCAAGTTGCCGGACGATCCTCCTACAATGAGCAGTTCTTC,CASSQVAGRSSYNEQFF
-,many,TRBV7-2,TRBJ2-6,TGTGCCAGCAGTACTAAATCTGGGGCCAACGTCCTGACTTTC,CASSTKSGANVLTF
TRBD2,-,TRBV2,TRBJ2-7,TGTGCCAGCAAGCGGGAGGGACCCTACGAGCAGTACTTC,CASKREGPYEQYF
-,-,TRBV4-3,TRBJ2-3,TGCGCCAGCAGCCAAGCTCTAGGGACACATACGCAGTATTTT,CASSQALGTHTQYF
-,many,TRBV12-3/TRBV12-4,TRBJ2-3,TGTGCCAGCAGTCCCTCGCGTGGCACAGATACGCAGTATTTT,CASSPSRGTDTQYF
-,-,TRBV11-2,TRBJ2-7,TGTGCCAGCCGGATTAGCGGATCCTACGAGCAGTACTTC,CASRISGSYEQYF
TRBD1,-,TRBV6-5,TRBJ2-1,TGTGCCAGCAGTTACTCGGGACAGGGCTACAATGAGCAGTTCTTC,CASSYSGQGYNEQFF
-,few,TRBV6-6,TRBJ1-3,TGTGCCAGCAGTTACTCGATGCCTCCCTCGTCTGGAAACACCATATATTTT,CASSYSMPPSSGNTIYF
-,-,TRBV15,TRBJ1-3,TGTGCCACCAGCAGAGGGGCAGTCGGAAACACCATATATTTT,CATSRGAVGNTIYF
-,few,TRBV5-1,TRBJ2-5,TGCGCCAGCAGCGGAACCAGGGTTGAGACCCAGTACTTC,CASSGTRVETQYF
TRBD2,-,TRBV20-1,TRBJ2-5,TGCAGTGCTAGACCTTCCCGACTAGCTGCTAAAGAGACCCAGTACTTC,CSARPSRLAAKETQYF
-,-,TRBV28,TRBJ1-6,TGTGCCAGCAGTTTAACCCAGGGCCCCCAATCACCCCTCCACTTT,CASSLTQGPQSPLHF
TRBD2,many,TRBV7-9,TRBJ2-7,TGTGCCAGCAGCTTAACAGCGGGGACCTCCTACGAGCAGTACTTC,CASSLTAGTSYEQYF
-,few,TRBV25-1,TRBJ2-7,TGTGCCAGCAGTGTGGGGGGGCGCGGTCCCTACGAGCAGTACTTC,CASSVGGRGPYEQYF
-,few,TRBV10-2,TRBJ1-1,TGCGCCAGCATGAGTCCAAACACTGAAGCTTTCTTT,CASMSPNTEAFF
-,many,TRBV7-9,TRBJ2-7,TGTGCCAGCAGCTTGGGGCTCCTTAGCTCCTACGAGCAGTACTTC,CASSLGLLSSYEQYF
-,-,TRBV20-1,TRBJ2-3,TGCAGTGCTAGGGCCGAGGACAGCACAGATACGCAGTATTTT,CSARAEDSTDTQYF
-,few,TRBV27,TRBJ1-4,TGTGCCAGCAGACCCTCCGGGGGCGGCTCTAATGAAAAACTGTTTTTT,CASRPSGGGSNEKLFF
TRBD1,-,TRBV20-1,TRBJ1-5,TGCAGTGCTAGCAAACAGGGGGGCCTCAATCAGCCCCAGCATTTT,CSASKQGGLNQPQHF
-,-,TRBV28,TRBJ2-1,TGTGCCAGCATCAGAGGCGGAAACAATGAGCAGTTCTTC,CASIRGGNNEQFF
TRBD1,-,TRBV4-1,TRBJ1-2,TGCGCCAGCAGCCAAGAGACCGGGACAGGGGTCGGCCTCTATGGCTACACCTTC,CASSQETGTGVGLYGYTF
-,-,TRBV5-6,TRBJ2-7,TGTGCCAGCAGCTTGGCCAATTTCGAGCAGTACTTC,CASSLANFEQYF
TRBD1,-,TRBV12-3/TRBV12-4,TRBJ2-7,TGTGCCAGCAGCTTTTCCGGGGGTGGGGACAGGGGTCACGAGCAGTACTTC,CASSFSGGGDRGHEQYF
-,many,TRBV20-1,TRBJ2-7,TGCAGTGCTCGGGACATCCCCGAGCAGTACTTC,CSARDIPEQYF
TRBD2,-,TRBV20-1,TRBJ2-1,TGCAGTGCGTACTTACTAGCGGGAGAGACGGATGAGCAGTTCTTC,CSAYLLAGETDEQFF
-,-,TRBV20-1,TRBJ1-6,TGCAGTGCTAGAGAGGGGGAGTACGGGAATTCACCCCTCCACTTT,CSAREGEYGNSPLHF
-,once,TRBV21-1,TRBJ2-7,TGTGCCAGCACCGGGACAGGGGATCATTACGAGCAGTACTTC,CASTGTGDHYEQYF
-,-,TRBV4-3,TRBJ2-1,TGCGCCAGCAGCCAAGATAAGCGAGCCCGGAGCTCCTACAATGAGCAGTTCTTC,CASSQDKRARSSYNEQFF
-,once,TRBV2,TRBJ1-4,TGTGCCAGCAGCAGGCCCGGGACTGGGAATGAAAAACTGTTTTTT,CASSRPGTGNEKLFF
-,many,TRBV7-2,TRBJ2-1,TGTGCCAGCAGCTTAGATCCCCGTAGCTCCTACAATGAGCAGTTCTTC,CASSLDPRSSYNEQFF
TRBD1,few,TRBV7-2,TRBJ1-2,TGTGCCAGCAGCTTACAGGGACAGGGGGCTGCCTATCGCTACACCTTC,CASSLQGQGAAYRYTF
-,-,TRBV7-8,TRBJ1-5,TGTGCCAGCAGCCGTGGCGCGACTCCAAATCACCCCCAGCATTTT,CASSRGATPNHPQHF
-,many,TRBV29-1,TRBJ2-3,TGCAGCGTTGGGAGCAGATTCACAGATACGCAGTATTTT,CSVGSRFTDTQYF